Listed below are T cell receptor beta chains from one sample, sequenced in a study of cytomegalovirus exposure and HLA in healthy donors. Profiled with immunoSEQ multiplex PCR; TCRdb holds only in-frame clones, not every one. This sample carries around 110,000 clones, 50% to 75% of them seen once, and the ten largest clones take about 8.1%. The specimen was PBMCs. The source is a woman between 40 and 55 years old in good health and CMV-seropositive. The CDR3 runs from the conserved cysteine through the conserved F or W. The D gene is left open where the match is weak. The listing skips clone size in some rows; elsewhere it reads once, few, many or a size class.

CDR3aa,CDR3nt,v_gene,j_gene,abundance,d_gene
CASSAPEGAPEKLFF,TGTGCCAGCAGCGCGCCCGAGGGGGCGCCTGAAAAACTGTTTTTT,TRBV7-9,TRBJ1-4,NA,TRBD1
CASSLGAGGYEQYF,TGCGCCAGCAGCTTGGGGGCAGGGGGCTACGAGCAGTACTTC,TRBV5-1,TRBJ2-7,few,TRBD1
CASSGPPGGAELGTEAFF,TGTGCCAGCAGTGGACCTCCGGGGGGCGCGGAATTGGGGACTGAAGCTTTCTTT,TRBV6-1,TRBJ1-1,NA,NA
CASSSGFPKETQYF,TGTGCCAGCAGTTCGGGATTCCCAAAAGAGACCCAGTACTTC,TRBV27,TRBJ2-5,NA,NA
CASSSSPTARYGYTF,TGTGCCAGCAGCTCCTCCCCGACAGCGCGTTATGGCTACACCTTC,TRBV11-3,TRBJ1-2,NA,NA
CASSYSEGAGYGYTF,TGTGCCAGCAGTTACTCTGAGGGGGCGGGATATGGCTACACCTTC,TRBV6-5,TRBJ1-2,NA,TRBD1
CASTSGLGYGYTF,TGTGCCAGCACCTCGGGGTTAGGGTATGGCTACACCTTC,TRBV2,TRBJ1-2,NA,NA
CASSQGLSNEQFF,TGCGCCAGCAGCCAAGGTTTGAGCAATGAGCAGTTCTTC,TRBV4-1,TRBJ2-1,NA,NA
CASSPGGPNYGYTF,TGTGCCAGCAGCCCAGGGGGTCCTAACTATGGCTACACCTTC,TRBV5-4,TRBJ1-2,NA,TRBD1
CASSRDSNSGNTIYF,TGTGCCAGCAGTAGGGACAGCAACTCTGGAAACACCATATATTTT,TRBV2,TRBJ1-3,NA,TRBD1
CASRLGQPPNTEAFF,TGTGCCAGCAGGCTCGGACAGCCGCCGAACACTGAAGCTTTCTTT,TRBV6-5,TRBJ1-1,once,NA
CASRQGVNTEAFF,TGTGCCAGCAGACAGGGAGTGAACACTGAAGCTTTCTTT,TRBV11-3,TRBJ1-1,NA,NA
CASSLGDRGSEQFF,TGTGCCAGCAGCTTAGGCGACAGGGGTAGCGAGCAGTTCTTC,TRBV7-2,TRBJ2-1,NA,TRBD1
CASSASGTGANVLTF,TGTGCCAGCAGTGCCTCGGGAACTGGGGCCAACGTCCTGACTTTC,TRBV2,TRBJ2-6,NA,NA
CASSLVGDTEAFF,TGTGCCAGCAGCTTAGTCGGGGACACTGAAGCTTTCTTT,TRBV7-8,TRBJ1-1,NA,NA
CAWDRGPANEKLFF,TGTGCCTGGGACAGGGGGCCGGCTAATGAAAAACTGTTTTTT,TRBV30,TRBJ1-4,NA,TRBD1
CASSLDISGGYNTEAFF,TGTGCCAGCAGCTTGGACATATCGGGGGGCTACAACACTGAAGCTTTCTTT,TRBV5-5,TRBJ1-1,NA,NA
CASSEVGLNQPQHF,TGTGCCAGCAGTGAAGTGGGCCTCAATCAGCCCCAGCATTTT,TRBV6-1,TRBJ1-5,NA,NA
CAWSTPSGGPYNEQFF,TGTGCCTGGAGTACCCCTAGCGGGGGCCCCTACAATGAGCAGTTCTTC,TRBV30,TRBJ2-1,NA,TRBD2
CASSSGSKQETQYF,TGTGCCAGCAGTTCGGGGAGTAAGCAAGAGACCCAGTACTTC,TRBV6-1,TRBJ2-5,NA,NA
CASSLELTYNEQFF,TGTGCCAGCAGCTTAGAACTAACCTACAATGAGCAGTTCTTC,TRBV13,TRBJ2-1,NA,NA
CASSISSYSYNEQFF,TGTGCCAGTAGTATCAGTAGCTACTCCTACAATGAGCAGTTCTTC,TRBV19,TRBJ2-1,once,NA
CASRDDRVGYTF,TGTGCCAGCAGGGATGACAGGGTTGGCTACACCTTC,TRBV6-6,TRBJ1-2,few,TRBD1
CRAPEAFF,TGCAGGGCCCCTGAAGCTTTCTTT,TRBV20-1,TRBJ1-1,NA,NA
CASRPDDRNNSPLHF,TGCGCCAGCAGACCCGACGACAGGAATAATTCACCCCTCCACTTT,TRBV5-1,TRBJ1-6,NA,NA
CASSEDRSLVRLFF,TGTGCCAGCAGTGAAGATCGGTCTCTGGTTAGACTGTTTTTT,TRBV2,TRBJ1-4,few,NA
CASSQISNTGELFF,TGTGCCAGCAGCCAAATCTCGAACACCGGGGAGCTGTTTTTT,TRBV14,TRBJ2-2,NA,NA
CASSQGGVGQPQHF,TGTGCCAGCAGCCAAGGGGGGGTAGGACAGCCCCAGCATTTT,TRBV9,TRBJ1-5,NA,NA
CASSRDGRADNEQFF,TGCGCCAGTAGCAGGGACGGGAGGGCAGACAATGAGCAGTTCTTC,TRBV5-1,TRBJ2-1,NA,TRBD2
CARGSSGGAYEQYF,TGTGCCAGGGGGTCCAGCGGAGGGGCCTACGAGCAGTACTTC,TRBV2,TRBJ2-7,NA,NA
CASSPRQDTEAFF,TGTGCCAGCTCACCAAGACAGGACACTGAAGCTTTCTTT,TRBV18,TRBJ1-1,NA,NA
CASGLEEGTEAFF,TGTGCTAGTGGTTTGGAGGAGGGCACTGAAGCTTTCTTT,TRBV12-5,TRBJ1-1,NA,NA
CASSRGRVTDTQYF,TGTGCCAGCAGCCGCGGGAGGGTTACAGATACGCAGTATTTT,TRBV5-4,TRBJ2-3,once,TRBD2
CASPRNRAALRHYGYTF,TGCGCCAGCCCAAGGAACAGGGCGGCCCTCCGTCACTATGGCTACACCTTC,TRBV10-1,TRBJ1-2,once,NA
CASSERQGIGAGTEAFF,TGTGCCAGCAGTGAGCGACAGGGGATAGGCGCGGGCACTGAAGCTTTCTTT,TRBV6-1,TRBJ1-1,NA,TRBD1
CASSLADRAGEQYF,TGTGCCAGCAGCTTGGCGGACAGGGCGGGGGAGCAGTACTTC,TRBV7-9,TRBJ2-7,few,TRBD1
CATRLTGADTQYF,TGTGCCACCCGCTTGACAGGGGCAGATACGCAGTATTTT,TRBV28,TRBJ2-3,NA,TRBD1
CSVRGPPNTEAFF,TGCAGCGTCAGGGGGCCCCCGAACACTGAAGCTTTCTTT,TRBV29-1,TRBJ1-1,NA,TRBD1
CASSWGGDRDNYGYTF,TGCGCCAGCAGCTGGGGCGGGGACAGGGATAACTATGGCTACACCTTC,TRBV5-1,TRBJ1-2,few,TRBD1
CASSPQTGTALSGANVLTF,TGCGCCAGCAGCCCACAGACAGGGACAGCTTTATCTGGGGCCAACGTCCTGACTTTC,TRBV5-1,TRBJ2-6,NA,TRBD1
CASGEVLYNEQFF,TGTGCCAGCGGGGAGGTCTTATACAATGAGCAGTTCTTC,TRBV27,TRBJ2-1,few,NA
CSVAVLAGTYEQYF,TGCAGCGTTGCGGTATTGGCGGGGACCTACGAGCAGTACTTC,TRBV29-1,TRBJ2-7,NA,NA
CASSSDRNNEQFF,TGTGCCAGCTCGTCCGACAGAAACAATGAGCAGTTCTTC,TRBV18,TRBJ2-1,NA,NA
CASSERRTSVYEQYF,TGTGCCAGCAGTGAACGGAGGACTAGCGTGTACGAGCAGTACTTC,TRBV25-1,TRBJ2-7,NA,TRBD2
CASSRDRATDTQYF,TGTGCCAGCAGCCGGGACAGGGCTACAGATACGCAGTATTTT,TRBV9,TRBJ2-3,NA,TRBD1
CASSGDLSEQYF,TGCGCCAGCAGCGGGGACTTATCCGAGCAGTACTTC,TRBV5-1,TRBJ2-7,once,NA
CASRLGLREQYF,TGTGCCAGCAGGTTAGGGCTCCGCGAGCAGTACTTC,TRBV28,TRBJ2-7,once,NA
CASSVADPRDEQFF,TGTGCCAGCAGCGTAGCGGACCCCAGGGATGAGCAGTTCTTC,TRBV9,TRBJ2-1,NA,NA
CASSEDSGTEAFF,TGCGCCAGCAGTGAGGACTCGGGCACTGAAGCTTTCTTT,TRBV10-2,TRBJ1-1,NA,NA
CASSATSGASYNEQFF,TGTGCCAGCAGCGCAACTAGCGGAGCCTCCTACAATGAGCAGTTCTTC,TRBV7-8,TRBJ2-1,NA,TRBD2
CASSDSSENEQFF,TGTGCCAGCAGTGACTCGAGTGAAAATGAGCAGTTCTTC,TRBV6-4,TRBJ2-1,once,NA
CAISDSGGKGQPQVPYEQYF,TGTGCCATCAGTGATTCTGGCGGAAAGGGACAGCCTCAGGTCCCCTACGAGCAGTACTTC,TRBV10-3,TRBJ2-7,NA,TRBD1
CASSRDDTYEQYF,TGCGCCAGCAGCCGAGACGACACTTACGAGCAGTACTTC,TRBV4-1,TRBJ2-7,few,NA